Listed below are T cell receptor beta chains from one sample, sequenced in a study of T cell responses to AZD1222 COVID-19 vaccine. The method was immunoSEQ multiplex PCR; TCRdb's version includes in-frame clones alone and lacks a portion of them. The table lists about 160,000 clones, 92% of them singletons, with about 4.5% in the top ten. This specimen consisted of peripheral blood, obtained on day 0 of MenACWY control vaccination. The receptors were gathered from an adult in good health. Each CDR3 is given with its conserved first and last residue. D genes are given only for firm matches.

V	J	D	CDR3	DNA
TRBV19	TRBJ2-6	NA	CASSKVSSGANVLTF	TGTGCCAGTAGTAAAGTGAGCTCTGGGGCCAACGTCCTGACTTTC
TRBV30	TRBJ2-4	NA	CAWNQESLAKNIQYF	TGTGCCTGGAATCAGGAATCTCTAGCCAAAAACATTCAGTACTTC
TRBV7-9	TRBJ1-6	NA	CASSLAVSLGDNSPLHF	TGTGCCAGCAGCTTAGCGGTGTCGCTCGGAGATAATTCACCCCTCCACTTT
TRBV30	TRBJ1-2	NA	CAWRYQGGRYTF	TGTGCCTGGAGATATCAGGGTGGGCGCTACACCTTC
TRBV2	TRBJ2-2	TRBD2	CASLKLAGGGGELFF	TGTGCCAGCCTCAAGCTAGCGGGAGGGGGCGGGGAGCTGTTTTTT
TRBV7-6	TRBJ2-7	TRBD2	CASSLLAGGGEQYF	TGTGCCAGCAGCTTACTAGCGGGAGGAGGCGAGCAGTACTTC
TRBV27	TRBJ1-5	NA	CASSLSRRSGNQPQHF	TGTGCCAGCAGTTTATCTCGAAGAAGTGGCAATCAGCCCCAGCATTTT
TRBV27	TRBJ1-2	NA	CASSRGGYYGYTF	TGTGCCAGCAGCAGGGGAGGGTACTATGGCTACACCTTC
TRBV5-1	TRBJ1-3	NA	CASSLVGDSGNTIYF	TGCGCCAGCAGCTTGGTAGGGGACTCTGGAAACACCATATATTTT
TRBV7-7	TRBJ2-1	NA	CASSLVPGQGNEQFF	TGTGCCAGCAGCTTAGTCCCGGGGCAAGGCAATGAGCAGTTCTTC
TRBV7-3	TRBJ2-5	NA	CASSLGLGETQYF	TGTGCCAGCAGCTTAGGGTTAGGAGAGACCCAGTACTTC